This T cell receptor beta chain appears in the sequencing data of a study of beta chain features in type 1 diabetes. At the level of the study: Examination of sorted cells across all samples involved around 99 million cells.

This clone has a handful of counts. Its target is unknown. Sequenced material consisted of expressed TCRB transcripts (all of the isolated RNA was reverse transcribed). Method: immunoSEQ multiplex PCR; TCRdb's copy keeps in-frame clones and lacks some. There are fewer than 400,000 clones in the sample; roughly 8% occur only once, and more than 0.4% lies in the top ten. Overall study results and limits: In the patient group, naive, central memory and Treg TCRB repertoires seemed more alike than in the healthy donor group.

Sequences were obtained from central memory CD4+ T cells from blood. This clonotype was obtained from a woman under 30 in good health.

The CDR3 reads CASSPGTSGSGKETQYF. CDR3 in DNA: TGTGCCAGCAGTCCCGGGACTAGCGGGAGTGGTAAGGAGACCCAGTACTTC. The chain is built from TRBV2 and TRBJ2-5, with 14 bases fitting TRBD2. The CDR3 contains 17 residues. Germline assignment: CDR1 SNHLY and CDR2 FYNNEI. V trimming: 5 bases; J trimming: 5 bases; junction bases outside the gene matches: 10.